This entry features one T cell receptor (beta chain) sequence. Its target is unknown. The data belong to a study of CD8+ T cells in alopecia areata. Study findings and constraints: Many of the expanded lesional clones endured in scalp and blood while on tofacitinib.

cDNA reverse transcribed from extracted RNA served as the sequencing template. The protocol was immunoSEQ multiplex PCR, while the TCRdb copy is restricted to in-frame clones and leaves out a portion. The repertoire includes fewer than 250,000 clones, less than 70% of them detected once, and 1.3% sits in the top ten. Germline V gene lookup returns CDR1 ENHRY and CDR2 SYGVKD. The CDR3 extends over 15 amino acids. The junction had 10 bases not matched to a gene; V was cut back by 9 bases and J by 6 bases. Treatment meaning: oral pan-JAK inhibitor, 5-10 mg twice daily. The source is a human donor with alopecia areata. The sequenced sample was CD4+ T cells sorted from blood, obtained around week 50, from a patient treated with tofacitinib. The chain is built from TRBV10-3 and TRBJ2-7; 14 bases align to TRBD2. This CDR3 is CAIGTSGGRVTEQYF. CDR3 coding DNA: TGTGCCATTGGGACTAGCGGGGGTCGAGTAACCGAGCAGTACTTC.